Following are 21 T cell receptor beta chains from one sample sequenced in a study of CD8 T cells in Susac syndrome. With random hexamers, roughly 0.5 to 1 ug RNA was reverse transcribed. TCRdb used MiXCR to reprocess the immunoSEQ multiplex PCR reads, holding one entry per CDR3 protein. The table records some 150,000 distinct CDR3 sequences, less than 95% of them present only once. Sequenced input: CD4+ T cells from PBMCs. These receptors were collected from a human donor in good health.

V gene TRBV7-9 combines with J gene TRBJ1-1; D not certain. Germline V CDR1 and CDR2: SEHNR, FQNEAQ (reference sequence). This CDR3 is 14 amino acids long. Deletions cut 4 bases from V and 2 bases from J, with 11 bases between. CDR3 DNA: TGTGCCAGCAGCTCCGGTCAATACAACACTGAAGCTTTCTTT. Amino acid sequence: CASSSGQYNTEAFF.

The CDR3 loop reads CSARPRTSQHYEQYF. CDR3 DNA: TGCAGTGCTAGACCCCGGACTAGTCAACACTACGAGCAGTACTTC. The chain couples TRBV20-1 to TRBJ2-7, with 7 positions matching TRBD2. The CDR3 runs 15 residues. Germline trimming cut 2 bases from V and 3 bases from J; bases unmatched to any gene: 10. CDR1 and CDR2 from the germline V gene are DFQATT and SNEGSKA (reference sequence).

The table lists this clonotype with a count of one. At one end, the junction sequence differs from germline, possibly due to a read error. The V call is TRBV9, the J call TRBJ1-1, with D uncertain. Germline values: CDR1 SGDLS, CDR2 YYNGEE. The CDR3 is 15 residues long. In DNA form, the CDR3 reads TGTGCCAGCAGCTCCTCAGGCACGCTTAACACTGAAGTTTTCTTT. Translated: CASSSSGTLNTEVFF.

This chain uses TRBV5-1 with TRBJ2-1; 10 nucleotides match TRBD2. This CDR3 is 16 amino acids long. With V trimmed by 0 bases and J by 6 bases, 6 bases remained unmatched. The germline gives CDR1 SGHRS, CDR2 YFSETQ. The CDR3 is CASSLGSLAGLNEQFF. CDR3 DNA sequence: TGCGCCAGCAGCTTGGGGTCACTAGCGGGACTCAATGAGCAGTTCTTC.

The chain is built from TRBV4-1 and TRBJ2-4; D not resolved. Germline-derived CDR1 and CDR2 are MGHRA and YSYEKL. CDR3 size: 16 residues. With 1 base removed from V and 0 bases from J, the gap between germline ends came to 10 bases. CDR3: CASSQVVRIAKNIQYF. The CDR3 DNA is TGCGCCAGCAGCCAAGTTGTACGGATAGCCAAAAACATTCAGTACTTC.

J is TRBJ2-5 and V is TRBV5-1, with 11 bases matching TRBD1. The V and J ends lost 4 bases and 4 bases, in that order; junction bases with no gene match: 6. There are 15 residues in the CDR3. Germline V lookup: CDR1 SGHRS, CDR2 YFSETQ. The CDR3: CASSLGQGGRETQYF. CDR3 nucleotides: TGCGCCAGCAGCCTGGGACAGGGGGGCAGAGAGACCCAGTACTTC.

The V call is TRBV2, the J call TRBJ2-3; 14 bases are shared with TRBD2. The V gene end was trimmed by 8 bases and the J gene end by 4 bases; junction bases not matched to a gene: 5. CDR1 SNHLY and CDR2 FYNNEI come from the germline V gene. CDR3 length equals 15 residues. DNA for the CDR3: TGTGCCAGCTCTGGGACTAGCGGGAGTGCAGATACGCAGTATTTT. Translation gives CASSGTSGSADTQYF.

The genes are TRBV5-1 and TRBJ2-1; the D is unclear. Germline assignment: CDR1 SGHRS and CDR2 YFSETQ. Trimming shortened V by 4 bases and J by 0 bases, and 8 bases separated the two germline ends. The CDR3 sequence is 14 residues long. This CDR3 reads CASSAVLSYNEQFF. Written as DNA, the CDR3 is TGCGCCAGCAGCGCTGTCCTCTCCTACAATGAGCAGTTCTTC.

The chain carries TRBV6-5 and TRBJ2-7, with D unresolved. This CDR3 has 10 amino acids. The V end was cut by 2 bases, the J end by 6 bases, with 2 bases between. Germline values: CDR1 MNHEY, CDR2 SVGAGI. The CDR3 DNA sequence: TGTGCCAGCAGTTACCCCGAGCAGTACTTC. Its protein is CASSYPEQYF.

The sample holds a few counts of this clonotype. This rearrangement joins TRBV7-9 to TRBJ2-7; D possibly matches TRBD1 or TRBD2 (5 bases each). CDR3 length: 15 residues. V lost 0 bases to trimming and J lost 9 bases, with 18 bases between them. Germline V gene sequence: CDR1 SEHNR, CDR2 FQNEAQ (reference sequence). CDR3 amino acids: CASSLAGEGPTRQYF. The CDR3 region has the DNA TGTGCCAGCAGCTTAGCGGGAGAGGGGCCTACGAGGCAGTACTTC.

This chain links TRBV10-3 with TRBJ2-5; 8 bases align to TRBD2. V was pared by 6 bases and J by 4 bases, with 7 bases of the junction left unmatched. Germline values: CDR1 ENHRY, CDR2 SYGVKD. This CDR3 comprises 14 residues. The CDR3 sequence: CAISSGTRGETQYF. The CDR3 nucleotides are TGTGCCATCAGCTCCGGGACTAGGGGAGAGACCCAGTACTTC.

This clonotype was picked up one time. The chain uses TRBV5-1 and TRBJ1-1; 12 nucleotides line up with TRBD1. V shed 4 bases and J 4 bases; nucleotides not matched to a gene: 5. Germline CDR1 is SGHRS and CDR2 is YFSETQ. This CDR3 contains 15 residues. CDR3 amino acids: CASSKGQGAGTEAFF. The CDR3 DNA is TGCGCCAGCAGCAAGGGACAGGGGGCTGGCACTGAAGCTTTCTTT.

DNA for the CDR3: TGTGCCAGCAGCTTCTGGGACAGGGTTCAGCCCCAGCATTTT. Protein product: CASSFWDRVQPQHF. V usage is TRBV7-9 and J usage is TRBJ1-5; TRBD1 matches 9 bases. The germline V gene has CDR1 SEHNR and CDR2 FQNEAQ (reference sequence). This CDR3 comprises 14 residues. Germline trimming cut 3 bases from V and 6 bases from J; bases unmatched to any gene: 3.

This rearrangement joins TRBV18 to TRBJ2-2; D is ambiguous. This CDR3 contains 15 residues. The germline V and J ends were trimmed by 3 bases and 5 bases, with 13 bases remaining between them. Per germline, CDR1 KGHSH and CDR2 LQKENI. The CDR3 region is CASSPFPAQTGELFF. Here the CDR3 DNA reads TGTGCCAGCTCACCCTTTCCGGCACAGACCGGGGAGCTGTTTTTT.

This chain uses TRBV10-1 with TRBJ1-4; D uncertain. The CDR3 consists of 14 residues. Trimming cost V 4 bases and J 4 bases, with 10 bases left between them. CDR1 and CDR2 (germline): WNHNN, SYGVQD (reference sequence). The CDR3, as DNA: TGCGCCAGCAGTGGATCTGGTGATAATGAAAAACTGTTTTTT. It translates to CASSGSGDNEKLFF.

This chain connects TRBV29-1 to TRBJ2-6, with D possibly TRBD2 on 5 matching bases. Germline loops: CDR1 SQVTM, CDR2 ANQGSEA. The V gene lost 4 bases and the J gene lost 2 bases, with 15 bases spanning the gap. The CDR3 totals 16 residues. The CDR3 reads CSVGSRAVPGANVLTF. The CDR3 coding sequence is TGCAGCGTTGGTAGCCGAGCGGTGCCTGGGGCCAACGTCCTGACTTTC.

The chain uses TRBV7-2 and TRBJ2-3; D is uncertain. This CDR3 has 14 amino acids. Trimming pared 4 bases from V and 4 bases from J, leaving 12 bases between. Germline CDR1 SGHTA, CDR2 FQGNSA. CDR3 in amino acids: CASSSVQAADTQYF. In nucleotides, the CDR3 is TGTGCCAGCAGCTCGGTCCAGGCTGCAGATACGCAGTATTTT.

This chain uses TRBV5-1 with TRBJ2-1; tentative D call: TRBD2 (5 bases). CDR3 length: 13 amino acids. Germline values: CDR1 SGHRS, CDR2 YFSETQ. Trimming stripped 0 bases from V and 13 bases from J, with 14 bases between. The CDR3: CASSLGALRGQFF. The CDR3 nucleotides read TGCGCCAGCAGCTTGGGGGCCCTCCGGGGTCAGTTCTTC. Full variable domain (outside the CDR3, taken from reference TRBV5-1 and TRBJ2-1): KAGVTQTPRYLIKTRGQQVTLSCSPISGHRSVSWYQQTPGQGLQFLFEYFSETQRNKGNFPGRFSGRQFSNSRSEMNVSTLELGDSALYLCASSLGALRGQFFGPGTRLTVL.

The rearrangement joins TRBV4-1 to TRBJ2-1; 14 bases align to TRBD2. Germline trimming cut 0 bases from V and 9 bases from J; bases unmatched to any gene: 10. The CDR3 extends over 18 amino acids. Germline V CDR1 and CDR2: MGHRA, YSYEKL. CDR3 sequence reads: CASSQDTPTSGRAVEQFF. The CDR3 bases are TGCGCCAGCAGCCAAGATACGCCGACTAGCGGGAGGGCCGTTGAGCAGTTCTTC.

This chain connects TRBV5-6 to TRBJ2-3; the D gene could be TRBD1 or TRBD2 (5 bases each). The V and J ends lost 2 bases and 5 bases respectively, with 18 bases between them. The CDR3 extends over 16 amino acids. CDR1 is SGHDT, CDR2 YYEEEE, per germline. The CDR3 region has the DNA TGTGCCAGCAGCTTTGCTGTGCCTGAGGGGAGAGATACGCAGTATTTT. Its protein is CASSFAVPEGRDTQYF.

J is TRBJ1-5 and V is TRBV19, with D unresolved. CDR3 length: 14 amino acids. With 0 bases removed from V and 4 bases from J, the gap between germline ends came to 7 bases. Germline CDR1 is LNHDA and CDR2 is SQIVND (reference sequence). The CDR3 loop reads CASSIDRRNQPQHF. The CDR3 region has the DNA TGTGCCAGTAGTATAGACCGACGGAATCAGCCCCAGCATTTT.